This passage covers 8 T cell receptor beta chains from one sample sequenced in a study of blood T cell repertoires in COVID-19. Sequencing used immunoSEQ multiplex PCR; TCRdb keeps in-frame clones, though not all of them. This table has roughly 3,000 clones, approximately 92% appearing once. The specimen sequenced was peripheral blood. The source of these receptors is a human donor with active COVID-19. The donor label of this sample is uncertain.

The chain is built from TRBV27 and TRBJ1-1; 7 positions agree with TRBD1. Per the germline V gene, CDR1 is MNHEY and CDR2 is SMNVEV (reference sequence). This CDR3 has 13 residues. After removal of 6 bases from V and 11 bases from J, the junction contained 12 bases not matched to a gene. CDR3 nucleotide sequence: TGTGCCAGCAGCCTGGGACAGCCCTTCCGCGCTTTCTTT. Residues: CASSLGQPFRAFF.

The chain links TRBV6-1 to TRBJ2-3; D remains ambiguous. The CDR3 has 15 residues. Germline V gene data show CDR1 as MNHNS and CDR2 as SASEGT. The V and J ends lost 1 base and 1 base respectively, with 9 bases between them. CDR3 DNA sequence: TGTGCCAGCAGTGAAGGTTGGAGACGCACAGATACGCAGTATTTT. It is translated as CASSEGWRRTDTQYF.

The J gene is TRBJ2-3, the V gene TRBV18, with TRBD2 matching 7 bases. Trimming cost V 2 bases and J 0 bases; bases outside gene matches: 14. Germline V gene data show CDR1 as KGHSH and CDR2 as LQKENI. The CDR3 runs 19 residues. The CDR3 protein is CASSPIGLALAESTDTQYF. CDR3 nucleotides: TGTGCCAGCTCACCAATTGGTCTTGCGCTAGCGGAGAGCACAGATACGCAGTATTTT.

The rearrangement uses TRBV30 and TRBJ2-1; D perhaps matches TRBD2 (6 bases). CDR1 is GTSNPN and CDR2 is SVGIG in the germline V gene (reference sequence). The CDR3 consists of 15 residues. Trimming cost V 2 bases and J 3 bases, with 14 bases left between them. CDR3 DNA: TGTGCCTGGAGTCCAAAGTGGGAGGTCTACAATGAGCAGTTCTTC. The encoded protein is CAWSPKWEVYNEQFF.

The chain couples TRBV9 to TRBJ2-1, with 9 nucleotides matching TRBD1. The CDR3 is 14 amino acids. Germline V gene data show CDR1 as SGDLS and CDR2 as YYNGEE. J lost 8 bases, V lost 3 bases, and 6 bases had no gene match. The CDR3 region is CASSGTGVVYEQFF. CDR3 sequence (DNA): TGTGCCAGCAGCGGGACAGGGGTTGTCTATGAGCAGTTCTTC.

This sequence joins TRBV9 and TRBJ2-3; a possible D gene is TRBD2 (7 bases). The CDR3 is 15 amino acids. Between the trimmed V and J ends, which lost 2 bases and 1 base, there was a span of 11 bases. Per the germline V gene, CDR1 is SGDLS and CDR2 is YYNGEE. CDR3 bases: TGTGCCAGCAGCGTGAGGGGGGGCCGCACAGATACGCAGTATTTT. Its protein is CASSVRGGRTDTQYF.

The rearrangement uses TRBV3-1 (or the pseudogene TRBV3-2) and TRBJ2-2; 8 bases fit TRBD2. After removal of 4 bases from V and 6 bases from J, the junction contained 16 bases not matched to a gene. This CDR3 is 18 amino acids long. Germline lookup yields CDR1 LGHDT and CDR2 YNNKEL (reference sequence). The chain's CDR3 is CASSPLTTGGGPSGELFF. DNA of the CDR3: TGTGCCAGCAGCCCCTTAACGACTGGCGGGGGGCCATCCGGGGAGCTGTTTTTT.

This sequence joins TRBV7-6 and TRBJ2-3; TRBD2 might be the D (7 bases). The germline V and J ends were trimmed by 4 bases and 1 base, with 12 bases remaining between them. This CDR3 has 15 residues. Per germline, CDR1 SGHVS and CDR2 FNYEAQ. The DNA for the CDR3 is TGTGCCAGCAGCTCGGGGGGCGGGCGCACAGATACGCAGTATTTT. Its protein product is CASSSGGGRTDTQYF. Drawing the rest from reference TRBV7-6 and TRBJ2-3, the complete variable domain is GAGVSQSPRYKVTKRGQDVALRCDPISGHVSLYWYRQALGQGPEFLTYFNYEAQQDKSGLPNDRFSAERPEGSISTLTIQRTEQRDSAMYRCASSSGGGRTDTQYFGPGTRLTVL.